A single sample is the source of the 24 T cell receptor beta chains below, sequenced in a study of cytomegalovirus exposure and HLA in healthy donors. With 60 Vbeta and 13 Jbeta primers, the PCR was carried out. Profiling relied on immunoSEQ multiplex PCR, and the TCRdb table lists in-frame clones only, not all of them. The sample lists approximately 150,000 clones, 60% to 80% seen once, with approximately 0.66% in the top ten. Sequenced input: PBMCs. The receptor source for this set is a male donor in good health and CMV-seronegative.

With regard to this clone: One end of the junction fails to match germline, which may point to a read error. The rearrangement joins TRBV7-9 to TRBJ1-4, with TRBD1 as a possible D gene (6 bases). The CDR3 has 15 residues. CDR1 and CDR2 from the germline V gene are SEHNR and FQNEAQ (reference sequence). In DNA form, the CDR3 reads TGTTCCAGCAGCTTAGAACAGGGCCCTAATGAAAAACTGTTTTTT. Its protein product is CSSSLEQGPNEKLFF.

This sequence joins TRBV27 and TRBJ1-1; 9 bases agree with TRBD1. The CDR3 length is 15 residues. CDR1 MNHEY and CDR2 SMNVEV come from the germline V gene (reference sequence). With 6 bases clipped from V and 6 bases from J, the junction kept 11 bases outside the gene matches. Here the CDR3 DNA reads TGTGCCAGCAGCTACCGGACAGGGGATAACTCTGAAGCTTTCTTT. Its translation is CASSYRTGDNSEAFF.

The rearrangement links TRBV11-3 to TRBJ2-1; 7 bases are shared with TRBD2. V gave up 5 bases and J gave up 6 bases; unmatched junction bases: 4. This CDR3 comprises 13 residues. Germline assignment: CDR1 SGHNT and CDR2 YENEEA. CDR3 residues: CASSGTIFNEQFF. For the CDR3, the DNA is TGTGCCAGCAGCGGGACTATCTTCAATGAGCAGTTCTTC.

The rearrangement joins TRBV10-3 to TRBJ1-5; D is uncertain. V was clipped by 2 bases and J by 0 bases, with 5 bases between them. CDR1 and CDR2 from the germline V gene are ENHRY and SYGVKD. CDR3 length: 14 amino acids. The CDR3 region has the DNA TGTGCCATCAGTGAGGACATTAGCAATCAGCCCCAGCATTTT. It codes for CAISEDISNQPQHF.

Here the CDR3 DNA reads TGTGCCACCAGCCCCGACAGGGGGGATGGCTACACCTTC. Protein: CATSPDRGDGYTF. The chain employs TRBV15 and TRBJ1-2, with TRBD1 identical over 9 bases. Per germline, CDR1 LNHNV and CDR2 YYDKDF (reference sequence). The V segment lost 5 bases and the J segment 6 bases; nucleotides outside the gene matches: 4. This CDR3 is 13 amino acids long.

This chain uses TRBV28 with TRBJ1-2, with D perhaps TRBD1 (6 bases). The CDR3 loop spans 16 amino acids. Trimming cost V 4 bases and J 0 bases, with 15 bases left between them. CDR1 is MDHEN, CDR2 SYDVKM, per germline. The DNA for the CDR3 is TGTGCCAGCAGTTCCCCCCTCCGGACAGCTAACTATGGCTACACCTTC. Its protein product is CASSSPLRTANYGYTF.

The chain links TRBV7-6 to TRBJ2-3, with D perhaps TRBD2 (6 bases). This CDR3 has 16 residues. Trimming removed 5 bases at V and 1 base at J, with 16 bases between. The germline V gene encodes CDR1 SGHVS and CDR2 FNYEAQ. The DNA for the CDR3 is TGTGCCAGCAGCCACTATATGGGGGGTGGCACAGATACGCAGTATTTT. This gives the protein CASSHYMGGGTDTQYF.

The CDR3 sequence: CASSTRDSLDNEQFF. CDR3 DNA: TGTGCCAGCAGCACCCGGGACAGTTTAGACAATGAGCAGTTCTTC. The chain couples TRBV11-3 to TRBJ2-1; 7 nucleotides match TRBD1. The CDR3 is 15 amino acids. Germline V lookup: CDR1 SGHNT, CDR2 YENEEA. J gave up 5 bases and V 5 bases, and 9 bases lay outside the gene matches.

The rearrangement uses TRBV7-2 and TRBJ2-7; TRBD2 aligns across 7 bases. The V segment lost 1 base and the J segment 7 bases; nucleotides outside the gene matches: 7. The CDR3 runs 14 residues. CDR1 SGHTA and CDR2 FQGNSA come from the germline V gene. The CDR3, as DNA: TGTGCCAGCAGCTTAGGCGGGAGACCTTGGGAGCAGTACTTC. Residues: CASSLGGRPWEQYF. Filled out from reference TRBV7-2 and TRBJ2-7, the complete variable domain reads GAGVSQSPSNKVTEKGKDVELRCDPISGHTALYWYRQSLGQGLEFLIYFQGNSAPDKSGLPSDRFSAERTGGSVSTLTIQRTQQEDSAVYLCASSLGGRPWEQYFGPGTRLTVT.

Notes on this clone: It is unclear where the CDR3 begins or ends on the DNA, so no DNA is shown, and the CDR3 is as TCRdb lists it. The J gene is TRBJ1-1, the V gene TRBV27; the DNA was not used to check the table's D call, TRBD1. Germline CDR1 and CDR2: MNHEY and SMNVEV (reference sequence). The CDR3 sequence runs 14 residues, both termini included. CDR3 amino acids: CASSFLAGNTEAFF.

The V and J genes are TRBV30 and TRBJ2-1; 9 bases map to TRBD2. Germline V CDR1 and CDR2: GTSNPN, SVGIG (reference sequence). This CDR3 has 15 residues. Trimming cost V 2 bases and J 5 bases; bases outside gene matches: 7. The CDR3: CAWSPRLAADNEQFF. CDR3 bases: TGTGCCTGGAGTCCTCGACTAGCGGCGGACAATGAGCAGTTCTTC.

The chain joins TRBV7-9 to TRBJ1-6; the match to TRBD1 covers 7 bases. This CDR3 region has 14 residues. The germline V gene encodes CDR1 SEHNR and CDR2 FQNEAQ (reference sequence). The trim removed 4 bases at V and 6 bases at J, leaving 3 bases unmatched. The CDR3 DNA follows: TGTGCCAGCAGCTCTACAGGGGTTAATTCACCCCTCCACTTT. The encoded protein is CASSSTGVNSPLHF.

This clone was detected once. The chain carries TRBV19 and TRBJ2-7; 8 bases are a match to TRBD2. The trim removed 5 bases at V and 4 bases at J, leaving 16 bases unmatched. Per germline, CDR1 LNHDA and CDR2 SQIVND (reference sequence). This CDR3 spans 17 amino acids. CDR3 DNA: TGTGCCAGTAGTCCGGAACCTTGGCGGGAGGCGGGGTACGAGCAGTACTTC. Translated, it gives CASSPEPWREAGYEQYF.

In this sample, this clone turned up a few times. The genes are TRBV29-1 and TRBJ1-3; no definite D call. Trimming took off 6 bases at V and 0 bases at J, with 15 bases between the two ends. Germline CDR1 and CDR2: SQVTM and ANQGSEA. The CDR3 is 15 residues long. CDR3: CSVTAGSNSGNTIYF. The CDR3 region has the DNA TGCAGCGTGACCGCGGGCTCCAACTCTGGAAACACCATATATTTT.

The CDR3 coding sequence is TGTGCCAGCAGTTCGAGGGAAGCGAACACTGAAGCTTTCTTT. This gives the protein CASSSREANTEAFF. The rearrangement joins TRBV27 to TRBJ1-1; D is unresolved. The length of the CDR3 is 14 residues. The V end lost 4 bases, the J end lost 1 base, and 10 bases lay between the germline ends. Germline V gene lookup returns CDR1 MNHEY and CDR2 SMNVEV (reference sequence).

This clone was seen once. This sequence joins TRBV5-1 and TRBJ2-5; possibly TRBD1 for D (6 bases). Germline lookup yields CDR1 SGHRS and CDR2 YFSETQ. Deletions cut 0 bases from V and 7 bases from J, with 19 bases between. This CDR3 spans 16 amino acids. The CDR3 sequence: CASSLGFGQIMGTQYF. DNA for the CDR3: TGCGCCAGCAGCTTGGGTTTTGGACAGATTATGGGGACCCAGTACTTC.

The chain is built from TRBV2 and TRBJ1-2; D ambiguous. Germline CDR1 is SNHLY and CDR2 is FYNNEI. The V and J ends lost 6 bases and 6 bases respectively, with 17 bases between them. The CDR3 extends over 14 amino acids. For the CDR3, the DNA is TGTGCCAGCAGCGGACGGACTTATAGGGATGGCTACACCTTC. It is translated as CASSGRTYRDGYTF.

The genes are TRBV19 and TRBJ2-1, with 8 bases fitting TRBD2. CDR3 length equals 15 residues. Trimming took 3 bases from V and 7 from J; bases not matched to a gene: 8. CDR1 is LNHDA and CDR2 is SQIVND in the germline V gene (reference sequence). The CDR3 spells CASSISGNSRNEQFF. The CDR3 coding sequence is TGTGCCAGTAGTATTAGCGGGAACTCTAGAAATGAGCAGTTCTTC.

Only a few counts were recorded for this clone. V and J are TRBV6-1 and TRBJ2-6, with D unclear. The CDR3 totals 14 residues. V lost 2 bases to trimming and J lost 2 bases, with 4 bases between them. CDR1 and CDR2 from the germline V gene are MNHNS and SASEGT. The CDR3, as DNA: TGTGCCAGCAGTGAACTAGCTGGGGCCAACGTCCTGACTTTC. Translation gives CASSELAGANVLTF.

With regard to this clone: An end of the junction does not agree with germline; a read error may underlie this. The CDR3 spells CSSSEKTGRSTEAFF. DNA of the CDR3: TGTTCCAGCAGCGAAAAAACAGGGAGATCCACTGAAGCTTTCTTT. This sequence joins TRBV7-9 and TRBJ1-1, with D maybe TRBD1 (6 bases). CDR3 size: 15 residues. Germline CDR1 SEHNR, CDR2 FQNEAQ (reference sequence).

This chain joins TRBV5-6 and TRBJ1-1; D not resolved. This CDR3 contains 14 residues. Trimming took 4 bases from V and 7 from J, leaving 17 bases between them. Germline CDR1 reads SGHDT; CDR2 reads YYEEEE. This chain's CDR3 is CASSQTVVGSEAFF. CDR3 nucleotides: TGTGCCAGCAGCCAGACCGTTGTGGGGAGTGAAGCTTTCTTT.

This clone was picked up a small number of times. V is TRBV6-5 and J is TRBJ2-3; 8 bases are shared with TRBD1. Trimming removed 4 bases from V and 2 bases from J; junction bases left unmatched: 5. Germline V gene lookup returns CDR1 MNHEY and CDR2 SVGAGI. The length of the CDR3 is 15 residues. The CDR3 sequence: CASSFRQGFTDTQYF. The CDR3 DNA sequence: TGTGCCAGCAGTTTTCGACAGGGGTTCACAGATACGCAGTATTTT.

The chain carries TRBV7-9 and TRBJ2-5, with TRBD1 matching 9 bases. The tail of the sequence fits TRBJ2-7 better, so the J call may be wrong. The CDR3 runs to 14 residues. Per germline, CDR1 SEHNR and CDR2 FQNEAQ (reference sequence). In DNA form, the CDR3 reads TGTGCCAGCAGCCCGGGACAGGGTGACTACGAGCAGTACTTC. Amino acids: CASSPGQGDYEQYF.

This rearrangement joins TRBV18 to TRBJ1-6; unclear D gene. From germline, CDR1 is KGHSH and CDR2 LQKENI. The CDR3 contains 17 residues. Trimming stripped 0 bases from V and 7 bases from J, with 16 bases between. The CDR3 DNA follows: TGTGCCAGCTCACCACCGATGGGAGTTCTGCCCAATTCACCCCTCCACTTT. Translation gives CASSPPMGVLPNSPLHF.